The entry below describes one TCR beta chain. The target antigen is unknown. Here immunoSEQ multiplex PCR was the method, and the copy in TCRdb shows in-frame clones only, minus some. The sample comprises over 140,000 clones, about 91% of which are singletons, and 3.6% rests with the top ten. This sample is drawn from a study of T cell responses to AZD1222 COVID-19 vaccine. Findings and limits, study-wide: Baseline serology detected seropositivity in only a handful of AZD1222 recipients. There were repertoire samples only from the period after the peak T cell response. Clonal diversity was possibly underestimated, and white British individuals and females predominated among donors.

The CDR3 length is 13 residues. CDR1 and CDR2 from the germline V gene are MNHEY and SVGAGI. V lost 5 bases and J 9 bases, leaving 16 bases between the germline ends. The receptor was isolated from an adult who received the AZD1222 COVID-19 vaccine. The chain carries TRBV6-5 and TRBJ2-5, with a possible D match to TRBD2 (6 bases). The sequencing used peripheral blood, collected 28 days after the second AZD1222 dose. The DNA for the CDR3 is TGTGCCAGCAGTCGGGGGACTGCCGGTGCCCAGTACTTC. It encodes CASSRGTAGAQYF.